In this sample, the clone carrying this T cell receptor beta chain turned up many times. Its antigen remains unidentified. Thyroid ultrasound and orbital computed tomography, with clinical symptoms and serum thyroxine and TRAb, informed diagnoses. The CDR3 is made up of 15 amino acids. Trimming shortened V by 0 bases and J by 3 bases, and 9 bases separated the two germline ends. The V gene's germline CDR1 is KGHSH and CDR2 LQKENI. The record originates from a study of T cells in Graves' hyperthyroidism and ophthalmopathy. Turning to the study itself: Once the initial diagnosis was made, peripheral blood was obtained before any treatment. Study outcomes and limitations: With a median lead of around 5.9 months before onset, the model predicted ophthalmopathy. Through a model of 13 V-J features, ophthalmopathy was separated from stable hyperthyroidism.

Amplified TCR beta CDR3 regions came from RNA transcripts. A set of HTBI primers served as the primers for a first-round RT-PCR of the TCR CDR3. TCRdb recomputed calls from the multiplex PCR reads with MiXCR, one row per CDR3 protein. Of about 640,000 distinct CDR3 sequences detected, around 20% appear once; the ten largest clones hold roughly 30%. Sequences were obtained from blood. V is TRBV18 and J is TRBJ1-5; TRBD1 is a possible D gene (6 bases). The TCR was taken from a man aged 25-45 years with Graves' ophthalmopathy. This CDR3 is CASSPPPGDNQPQHF. The CDR3, as DNA: TGTGCCAGCTCACCACCCCCAGGGGACAATCAGCCCCAGCATTTT.